This paragraph covers one T cell receptor (beta chain) sequence. This sample was taken from a study of blood T cell repertoires in COVID-19. At the level of the study: There were acute and convalescent COVID-19 samples, and they came from the United States, Italy and Spain. Sources were T cells, B-cell-depleted T cells, or PBMCs; the material itself was cDNA or gDNA.

Trimming removed 1 base from V and 2 bases from J, with 17 bases in between. From germline, CDR1 is SEHNR and CDR2 FQNEAQ (reference sequence). This CDR3 region has 17 residues. Authors' processing steps: Nucleated cell number was recorded as an estimate derived from reference gene primer amplification. This table comes from immunoSEQ multiplex PCR, and its TCRdb copy is limited to in-frame clones, with some not included. V and J calls and clone size come straight from that table; D and trimming were deduced from the DNA. The sample holds almost 300,000 clones; approximately 86% are singletons and the top ten take 1% to 1.5%.

The chain links TRBV7-9 to TRBJ2-5, with D perhaps matching TRBD1 (7 bases). Material: peripheral blood. This clonotype originated in a man in his 70s with acute or convalescent COVID-19. CDR3 residues: CASSLGPGGTRQETQYF. CDR3 nucleotides: TGTGCCAGCAGCTTAGGGCCAGGGGGGACTCGGCAAGAGACCCAGTACTTC.